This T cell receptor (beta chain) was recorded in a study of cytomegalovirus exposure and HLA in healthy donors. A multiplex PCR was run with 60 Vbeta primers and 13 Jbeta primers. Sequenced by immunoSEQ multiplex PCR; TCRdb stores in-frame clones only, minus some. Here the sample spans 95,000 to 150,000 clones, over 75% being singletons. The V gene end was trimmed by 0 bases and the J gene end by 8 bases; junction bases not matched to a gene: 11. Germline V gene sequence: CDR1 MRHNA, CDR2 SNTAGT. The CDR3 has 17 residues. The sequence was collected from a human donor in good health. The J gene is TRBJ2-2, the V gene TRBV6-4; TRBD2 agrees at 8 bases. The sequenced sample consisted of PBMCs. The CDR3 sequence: CASSDSKASGSGGELFF. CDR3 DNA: TGTGCCAGCAGTGACTCGAAGGCTAGCGGGTCCGGGGGGGAGCTGTTTTTT.